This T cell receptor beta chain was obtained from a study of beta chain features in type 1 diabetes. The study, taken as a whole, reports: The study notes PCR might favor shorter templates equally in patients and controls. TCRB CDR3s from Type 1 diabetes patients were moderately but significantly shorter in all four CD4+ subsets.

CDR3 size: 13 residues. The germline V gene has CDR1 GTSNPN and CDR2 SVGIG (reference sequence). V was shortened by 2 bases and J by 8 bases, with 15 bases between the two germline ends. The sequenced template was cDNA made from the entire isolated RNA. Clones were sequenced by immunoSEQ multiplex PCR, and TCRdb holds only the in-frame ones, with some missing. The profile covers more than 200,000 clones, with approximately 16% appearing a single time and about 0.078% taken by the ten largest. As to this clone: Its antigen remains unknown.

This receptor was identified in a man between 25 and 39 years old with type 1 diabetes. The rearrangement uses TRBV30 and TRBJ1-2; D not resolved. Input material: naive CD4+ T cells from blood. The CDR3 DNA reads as TGTGCCTGGAGTATTGGCCAAACGAGCGGCTACACCTTC. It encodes CAWSIGQTSGYTF. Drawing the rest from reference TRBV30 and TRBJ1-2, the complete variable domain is SQTIHQWPATLVQPVGSPLSLECTVEGTSNPNLYWYRQAAGRGLQLLFYSVGIGQISSEVPQNLSASRPQDRQFILSSKKLLLSDSGFYLCAWSIGQTSGYTFGSGTRLTVV.